This entry lists 27 T cell receptor beta chains sequenced from one sample in a study of blood T cell repertoires in COVID-19. Profiled with immunoSEQ multiplex PCR; TCRdb holds only in-frame clones, not every one. Of about 14,000 clones in the sample, around nine tenths were seen once. Source material: peripheral blood. All receptors derive from a human donor in a cohort sampled during active COVID-19.

The chain is built from TRBV7-6 and TRBJ2-3; 8 nucleotides line up with TRBD1. CDR1 is SGHVS and CDR2 is FNYEAQ in the germline V gene. Trimming at V came to 2 bases and at J to 1 base, leaving 2 bases not matched to a gene. The CDR3 runs to 15 residues. CDR3 DNA: TGTGCCAGCAGCTTAAGGGGACAGGGCACAGATACGCAGTATTTT. It translates to CASSLRGQGTDTQYF.

The chain couples TRBV4-2 to TRBJ2-5, with 14 nucleotides matching TRBD2. Germline lookup yields CDR1 LGHNA and CDR2 YNFKEQ. The CDR3 runs 16 residues. V trimming: 4 bases; J trimming: 4 bases; junction bases outside the gene matches: 5. The CDR3 bases are TGTGCCAGCAGCCCATCCGGGACTAGCGGGGGAGAGACCCAGTACTTC. It yields the protein CASSPSGTSGGETQYF.

The V call is TRBV6-2 or TRBV6-3, the J call TRBJ1-6, with 7 nucleotides matching TRBD1. V gave up 6 bases and J gave up 5 bases; unmatched junction bases: 4. Germline V gene lookup returns CDR1 MNHEY and CDR2 SVGEGT. The CDR3 runs to 14 residues. This CDR3 reads CASSPTGNNSPLHF. The CDR3 nucleotides read TGTGCCAGCAGCCCGACAGGGAATAATTCACCCCTCCACTTT.

The V call is TRBV9, the J call TRBJ1-3; a possible D gene is TRBD1 (6 bases). Germline V lookup: CDR1 SGDLS, CDR2 YYNGEE. The length of the CDR3 is 16 residues. V was pared by 3 bases and J by 3 bases, with 16 bases between. CDR3 protein: CASSEIPGHNGNTIYF. The CDR3 DNA reads as TGTGCCAGCAGCGAGATACCGGGACATAATGGAAACACCATATATTTT.

The chain recombines TRBV7-9 with TRBJ1-1, with unresolved D. The CDR3 has 13 residues. Germline assignment: CDR1 SEHNR and CDR2 FQNEAQ (reference sequence). The V end was cut by 3 bases, the J end by 5 bases, with 10 bases between. The CDR3 protein is CASSLVLETEAFF. Written as DNA, the CDR3 is TGTGCCAGCAGCTTGGTGCTGGAGACTGAAGCTTTCTTT.

The chain links TRBV6-5 to TRBJ1-6; 8 bases fit TRBD1. CDR1 is MNHEY and CDR2 is SVGAGI in the germline V gene. The CDR3 is 15 amino acids. Germline trimming cut 3 bases from V and 6 bases from J; bases unmatched to any gene: 4. The CDR3 region is CASSYGGQGNSPLHF. The CDR3 region has the DNA TGTGCCAGCAGTTATGGTGGACAGGGTAATTCACCCCTCCACTTT.

V is TRBV5-1 and J is TRBJ2-1; 8 bases are a match to TRBD2. The CDR3 contains 15 residues. The V gene's germline CDR1 is SGHRS and CDR2 YFSETQ. V was pared by 3 bases and J by 4 bases, with 6 bases of the junction left unmatched. CDR3 nucleotides: TGCGCCAGCAGCTACCGAGCGGGAGCGTACAATGAGCAGTTCTTC. The encoded protein is CASSYRAGAYNEQFF. The whole variable domain, filled in from reference TRBV5-1 and TRBJ2-1, reads KAGVTQTPRYLIKTRGQQVTLSCSPISGHRSVSWYQQTPGQGLQFLFEYFSETQRNKGNFPGRFSGRQFSNSRSEMNVSTLELGDSALYLCASSYRAGAYNEQFFGPGTRLTVL.

This rearrangement joins TRBV10-3 to TRBJ1-4; D might be TRBD1 (6 bases). Germline loops: CDR1 ENHRY, CDR2 SYGVKD. With 1 base removed from V and 0 bases from J, the gap between germline ends came to 6 bases. CDR3 length: 15 amino acids. In nucleotides, the CDR3 is TGTGCCATCAGTGAGTACAGGGCAACTAATGAAAAACTGTTTTTT. Translating gives CAISEYRATNEKLFF.

V is TRBV13 and J is TRBJ2-5; D possibly corresponds to TRBD2 (6 bases). The CDR3 is 17 residues long. Trimming removed 2 bases at V and 5 bases at J, with 21 bases between. Germline V lookup: CDR1 PRHDT, CDR2 FYEKMQ (reference sequence). CDR3 coding DNA: TGTGCCAGCAGCTTAAGTCCGGGAGCCGGCCCCCAGGAGACCCAGTACTTC. Translation gives CASSLSPGAGPQETQYF.

This chain uses TRBV7-9 with TRBJ2-3; 7 nucleotides match TRBD2. V shed 5 bases, J shed 4 bases, and the junction held 15 bases outside the gene matches. This CDR3 is built from 17 residues. The germline V gene has CDR1 SEHNR and CDR2 FQNEAQ (reference sequence). The CDR3 region is CASSRDRTSRVPDTQYF. The CDR3 nucleotides are TGTGCCAGCAGCCGCGATCGGACTAGTAGGGTTCCAGATACGCAGTATTTT.

The chain joins TRBV15 to TRBJ2-3; 9 nucleotides align to TRBD1. The CDR3 runs to 15 residues. V gave up 10 bases and J gave up 2 bases; unmatched junction bases: 10. Germline-derived CDR1 and CDR2 are LNHNV and YYDKDF (reference sequence). CDR3 DNA sequence: TGTGCCAGTACCCGGGACAGGGCCCCCACAGATACGCAGTATTTT. Its protein product is CASTRDRAPTDTQYF.

This chain connects TRBV5-1 to TRBJ1-4; 8 bases are shared with TRBD1. V shed 4 bases, J shed 4 bases, and the junction held 3 bases outside the gene matches. CDR1 SGHRS and CDR2 YFSETQ come from the germline V gene. This CDR3 contains 14 residues. The CDR3, as DNA: TGCGCCAGCAGCCACAGGGGGGGTAATGAAAAACTGTTTTTT. It encodes CASSHRGGNEKLFF. The variable domain in full, completed from reference TRBV5-1 and TRBJ1-4, reads KAGVTQTPRYLIKTRGQQVTLSCSPISGHRSVSWYQQTPGQGLQFLFEYFSETQRNKGNFPGRFSGRQFSNSRSEMNVSTLELGDSALYLCASSHRGGNEKLFFGSGTQLSVL.

CDR3 sequence (DNA): TGTGCCAGCAGCTTCCAGAAGAACACTGAAGCTTTCTTT. Translated: CASSFQKNTEAFF. V gene TRBV11-2 combines with J gene TRBJ1-1; no definite D call. Germline V gives CDR1 SGHAT, CDR2 FQNNGV. The V gene lost 3 bases and the J gene lost 1 base, with 6 bases spanning the gap. The CDR3 runs to 13 residues. The full variable domain, with the rest looked up from reference TRBV11-2 and TRBJ1-1, is EAGVAQSPRYKIIEKRQSVAFWCNPISGHATLYWYQQILGQGPKLLIQFQNNGVVDDSQLPKDRFSAERLKGVDSTLKIQPAKLEDSAVYLCASSFQKNTEAFFGQGTRLTVV.

The chain combines TRBV28 with TRBJ1-1; D may be TRBD1 (5 bases). Germline CDR1 MDHEN, CDR2 SYDVKM. The CDR3 runs 17 residues. The V end lost 3 bases, the J end lost 5 bases, and 22 bases lay between the germline ends. The CDR3, as DNA: TGTGCCAGCAGTTTCTCGGGGATCTTCAATCGGGGGACTGAAGCTTTCTTT. This gives the protein CASSFSGIFNRGTEAFF.

The rearrangement links TRBV23-1 to TRBJ2-1; TRBD1 agrees at 8 bases. TRBV23-1 has ORF status, its function being uncertain. This CDR3 is built from 16 residues. Unmatched junction bases numbered 7, after V lost 6 bases and J lost 0 bases. DNA for the CDR3: TGCGCCAGCAGCCCACAGGGGGATAGCTCCTACAATGAGCAGTTCTTC. Its translation is CASSPQGDSSYNEQFF.

The chain employs TRBV28 and TRBJ2-7; 15 bases are shared with TRBD2. This CDR3 comprises 16 residues. Germline V gene sequence: CDR1 MDHEN, CDR2 SYDVKM. The ends lost 6 bases at V and 3 bases at J; junction bases unmatched: 6. In nucleotides, the CDR3 is TGTGCCAGCAGCCCCGGGACTAGCGGGAGGTACTACGAGCAGTACTTC. Amino acids: CASSPGTSGRYYEQYF.

The chain combines TRBV6-1 with TRBJ1-5; D not resolved. The ends were cut back, 2 bases at V and 5 bases at J, with 13 bases in the middle. CDR3 length equals 15 residues. Looked up from germline, CDR1 is MNHNS and CDR2 is SASEGT. DNA of the CDR3: TGTGCCAGCAGTGAACAAGCGGCAGGCCATCAGCCCCAGCATTTT. It specifies CASSEQAAGHQPQHF.

V is TRBV7-9 and J is TRBJ2-3, with 9 bases lining up with TRBD1. This CDR3 spans 16 amino acids. V dropped 5 bases and J dropped 3; count of bases not matched to a gene: 9. CDR1 SEHNR and CDR2 FQNEAQ come from the germline V gene (reference sequence). CDR3 sequence (DNA): TGTGCCAGCAGCGAGGGACAGGGCGAGGTTACAGATACGCAGTATTTT. Protein sequence: CASSEGQGEVTDTQYF. The variable domain in full, with the rest retrieved from reference TRBV7-9 and TRBJ2-3, is DTGVSQNPRHKITKRGQNVTFRCDPISEHNRLYWYRQTLGQGPEFLTYFQNEAQLEKSRLLSDRFSAERPKGSFSTLEIQRTEQGDSAMYLCASSEGQGEVTDTQYFGPGTRLTVL.

The chain links TRBV18 to TRBJ1-1; D not resolved. Trimming cost V 3 bases and J 0 bases, with 14 bases left between them. The CDR3 has 16 residues. Germline values: CDR1 KGHSH, CDR2 LQKENI. The CDR3 here is CASSPPGSEMNTEAFF. The DNA of the CDR3 is TGTGCCAGCTCACCCCCGGGGAGCGAGATGAACACTGAAGCTTTCTTT.

The chain joins TRBV9 to TRBJ2-1; 9 bases map to TRBD2. This CDR3 contains 14 residues. CDR1 and CDR2 from the germline V gene are SGDLS and YYNGEE. The V gene end was trimmed by 0 bases and the J gene end by 12 bases; junction bases not matched to a gene: 7. In DNA, the CDR3 is TGTGCCAGCAGCGTAGTTCCTAGCGGGGAAGGGCAGTTCTTC. It codes for CASSVVPSGEGQFF.

A single count supports this clone. The J gene is TRBJ1-4, the V gene TRBV5-1, with D perhaps TRBD1 (5 bases). Germline V lookup: CDR1 SGHRS, CDR2 YFSETQ. The germline V and J ends were trimmed by 4 bases and 3 bases, with 13 bases remaining between them. The CDR3 has 15 amino acids. The CDR3 nucleotides are TGCGCCAGCAGCCAGCTTGGGGCGGCTAATGAAAAACTGTTTTTT. This codes for CASSQLGAANEKLFF.

The chain recombines TRBV12-3 or TRBV12-4 with TRBJ1-2; D is possibly TRBD1 (5 bases). Trimming stripped 6 bases from V and 4 bases from J, with 9 bases between. This CDR3 has 12 residues. In nucleotides, the CDR3 is TGTGCCAGCAGCCGTACAGGCTATGGCTACACCTTC. This codes for CASSRTGYGYTF.

The V and J genes are TRBV5-1 and TRBJ2-2, with TRBD1 matching 10 bases. The germline CDR1 and CDR2 sequences are SGHRS and YFSETQ. The CDR3 length is 17 residues. Germline trimming cut 3 bases from V and 4 bases from J; bases unmatched to any gene: 9. The CDR3 DNA follows: TGCGCCAGCAGCTGGGCATGGGGGACAGGGGCCACCGGGGAGCTGTTTTTT. This encodes CASSWAWGTGATGELFF.

V usage is TRBV27 and J usage is TRBJ1-5, with D possibly being TRBD1 (5 bases). V lost 6 bases, J lost 2 bases, and 5 bases lay in between. Germline V gene lookup returns CDR1 MNHEY and CDR2 SMNVEV (reference sequence). The CDR3 loop spans 12 amino acids. The CDR3 protein is CASRQGNQPQHF. The DNA of the CDR3 is TGTGCCAGCAGACAGGGCAATCAGCCCCAGCATTTT.

The chain has TRBV7-9 and TRBJ1-5; D perhaps matches TRBD1 (5 bases). V gave up 1 base and J gave up 0 bases, with 16 bases separating them. Germline loops: CDR1 SEHNR, CDR2 FQNEAQ (reference sequence). The CDR3 covers 18 residues. The CDR3 loop reads CASSLVGGDRYSNQPQHF. CDR3 coding DNA: TGTGCCAGCAGCTTAGTCGGGGGGGACCGATATAGCAATCAGCCCCAGCATTTT.

V is TRBV7-2 and J is TRBJ2-1; 12 bases agree with TRBD2. The germline CDR1 and CDR2 sequences are SGHTA and FQGNSA. V lost 0 bases, J lost 8 bases, and 2 bases stayed unmatched. The CDR3 has 15 amino acids. Here the CDR3 DNA reads TGTGCCAGCAGCTTAGCACTAGCGGGAGGTTATGAGCAGTTCTTC. Amino acids: CASSLALAGGYEQFF.

The rearrangement uses TRBV5-6 and TRBJ1-2; TRBD1 is a possible D gene (6 bases). Germline V gene lookup returns CDR1 SGHDT and CDR2 YYEEEE. The CDR3 contains 14 residues. V was pared by 5 bases and J by 5 bases, with 16 bases between. The CDR3 DNA reads TGTGCCAGCAGTTCCGGGACACAGGGTTATGGCTACACCTTC. This gives the protein CASSSGTQGYGYTF.